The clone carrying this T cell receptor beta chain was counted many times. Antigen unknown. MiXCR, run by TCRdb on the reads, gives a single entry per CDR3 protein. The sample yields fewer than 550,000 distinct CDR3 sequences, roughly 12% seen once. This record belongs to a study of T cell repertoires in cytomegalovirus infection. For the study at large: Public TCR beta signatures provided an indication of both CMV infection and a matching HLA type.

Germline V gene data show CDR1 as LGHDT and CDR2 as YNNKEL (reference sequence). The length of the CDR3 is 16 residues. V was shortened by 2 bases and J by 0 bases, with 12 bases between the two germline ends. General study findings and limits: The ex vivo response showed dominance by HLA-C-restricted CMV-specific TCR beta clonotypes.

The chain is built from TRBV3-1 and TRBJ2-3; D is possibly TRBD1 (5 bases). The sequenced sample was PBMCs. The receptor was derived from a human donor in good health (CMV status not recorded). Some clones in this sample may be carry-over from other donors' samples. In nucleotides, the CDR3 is TGTGCCAGCAGCCAACCTGGGGCGCCTAGCACAGATACGCAGTATTTT. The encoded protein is CASSQPGAPSTDTQYF.